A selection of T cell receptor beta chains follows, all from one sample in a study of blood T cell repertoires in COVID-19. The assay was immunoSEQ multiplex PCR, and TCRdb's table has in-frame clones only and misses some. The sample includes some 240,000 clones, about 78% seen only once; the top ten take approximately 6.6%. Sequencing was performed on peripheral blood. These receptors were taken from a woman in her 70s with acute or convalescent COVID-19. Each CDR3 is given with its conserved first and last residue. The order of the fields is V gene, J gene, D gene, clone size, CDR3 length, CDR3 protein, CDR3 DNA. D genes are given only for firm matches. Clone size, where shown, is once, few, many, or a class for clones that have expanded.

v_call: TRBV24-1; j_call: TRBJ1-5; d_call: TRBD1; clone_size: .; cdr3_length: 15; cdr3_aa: CATSDPDRGPEPQHF; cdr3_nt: TGTGCCACCAGTGATCCAGACAGGGGGCCGGAGCCCCAGCATTTT
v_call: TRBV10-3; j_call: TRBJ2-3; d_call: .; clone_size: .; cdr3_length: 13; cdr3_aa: CAISGTATDTQYF; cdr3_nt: TGTGCCATCTCCGGGACTGCGACAGATACGCAGTATTTT
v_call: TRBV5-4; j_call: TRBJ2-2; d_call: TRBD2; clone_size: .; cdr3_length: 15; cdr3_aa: CASSGLAANTGELFF; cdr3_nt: TGTGCCAGCAGCGGTCTAGCGGCGAACACCGGGGAGCTGTTTTTT
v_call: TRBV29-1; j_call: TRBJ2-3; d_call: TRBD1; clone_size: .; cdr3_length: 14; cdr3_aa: CSVEGQVSTDTQYF; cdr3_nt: TGCAGCGTGGAAGGACAGGTTAGCACAGATACGCAGTATTTT
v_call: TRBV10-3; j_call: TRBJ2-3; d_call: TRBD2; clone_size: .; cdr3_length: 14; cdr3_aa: CAISDRRESDTQYF; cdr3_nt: TGTGCCATCAGTGATAGGCGGGAGAGTGATACGCAGTATTTT
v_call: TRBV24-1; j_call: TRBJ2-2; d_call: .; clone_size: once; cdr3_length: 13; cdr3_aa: CATSGSNTGELFF; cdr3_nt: TGTGCCACCAGTGGGAGTAACACCGGGGAGCTGTTTTTT
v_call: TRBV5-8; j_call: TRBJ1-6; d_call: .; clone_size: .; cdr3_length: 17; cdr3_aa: CASSLAGFRSYNSPLHF; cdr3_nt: TGTGCCAGCAGCTTGGCCGGGTTCCGCTCCTATAATTCACCCCTCCACTTT
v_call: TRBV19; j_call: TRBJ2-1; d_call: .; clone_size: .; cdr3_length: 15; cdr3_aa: CASSNIAGGFDGLFF; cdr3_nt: TGTGCCAGTAGTAACATAGCAGGCGGGTTCGATGGCCTTTTCTTC
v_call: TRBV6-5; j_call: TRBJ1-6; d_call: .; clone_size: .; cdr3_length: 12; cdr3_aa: CASSFRSSPLHF; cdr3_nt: TGTGCCAGCAGTTTCCGTAGCTCACCCCTCCACTTT
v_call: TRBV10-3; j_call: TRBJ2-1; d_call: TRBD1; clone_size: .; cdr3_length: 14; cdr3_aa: CAIRGRQGYNEQFF; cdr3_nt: TGTGCCATCAGAGGGAGACAGGGTTACAATGAGCAGTTCTTC
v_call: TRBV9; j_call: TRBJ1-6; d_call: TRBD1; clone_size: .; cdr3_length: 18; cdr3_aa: CASRGEQGRSSYNSPLHF; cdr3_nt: TGTGCCAGCAGAGGCGAACAGGGGAGGTCCTCCTATAATTCACCCCTCCACTTT
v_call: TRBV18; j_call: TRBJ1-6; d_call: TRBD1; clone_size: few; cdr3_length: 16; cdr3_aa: CASSPEVSGGKSPLHF; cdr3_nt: TGTGCCAGCTCACCGGAGGTGTCAGGGGGAAAATCACCCCTCCACTTT
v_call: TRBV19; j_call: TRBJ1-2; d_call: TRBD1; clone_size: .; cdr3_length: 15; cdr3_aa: CASSTRQGRAYGYTF; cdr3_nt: TGTGCCAGTAGTACTCGACAGGGGAGGGCTTATGGCTACACCTTC
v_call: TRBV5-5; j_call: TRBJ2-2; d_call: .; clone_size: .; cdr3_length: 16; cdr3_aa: CASSPHLRTDTGELFF; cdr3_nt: TGTGCCAGCAGCCCCCACCTAAGGACAGACACCGGGGAGCTGTTTTTT
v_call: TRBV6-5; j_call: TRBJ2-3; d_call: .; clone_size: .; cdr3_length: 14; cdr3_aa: CASSTTPGLSTQYF; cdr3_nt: TGTGCCAGCAGTACTACACCGGGACTTTCTACGCAGTATTTT